This T cell receptor (beta chain) derives from a study of T cell changes during pregnancy in multiple sclerosis. This table comes from immunoSEQ multiplex PCR, and its TCRdb copy is limited to in-frame clones, with some not included. This table holds 20,000 to 25,000 clones, about 90% found once. This clonotype was obtained from a female donor in good health, enrolled as a control in a pregnancy study. The starting material was CD4+ T cells from peripheral blood mononuclear cells, obtained in the third trimester of pregnancy.

CDR3 nucleotide sequence: TGTGCCATCAGTGAGAAGTCGGCGGGGGAGGCCCGCTACGAGCAGTACTTC. It specifies CAISEKSAGEARYEQYF. The gene calls are TRBV10-3 and TRBJ2-7, with TRBD2 matching 7 bases. CDR1 is ENHRY and CDR2 is SYGVKD in the germline V gene. The CDR3 has 17 residues. With 2 bases clipped from V and 3 bases from J, the junction kept 13 bases outside the gene matches.